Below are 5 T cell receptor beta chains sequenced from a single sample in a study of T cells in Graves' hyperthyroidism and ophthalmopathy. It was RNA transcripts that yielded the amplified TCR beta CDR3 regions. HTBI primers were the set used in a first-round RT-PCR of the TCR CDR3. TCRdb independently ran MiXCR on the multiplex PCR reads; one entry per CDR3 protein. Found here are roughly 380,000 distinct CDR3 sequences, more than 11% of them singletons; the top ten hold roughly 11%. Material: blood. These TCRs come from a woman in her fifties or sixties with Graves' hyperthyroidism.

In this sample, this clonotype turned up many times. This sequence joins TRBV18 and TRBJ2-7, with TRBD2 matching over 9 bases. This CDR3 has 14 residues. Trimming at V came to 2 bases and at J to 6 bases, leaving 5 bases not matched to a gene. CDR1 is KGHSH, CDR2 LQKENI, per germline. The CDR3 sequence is CASSPWREGREQYF. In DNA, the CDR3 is TGTGCCAGCTCACCATGGCGGGAGGGCCGCGAGCAGTACTTC.

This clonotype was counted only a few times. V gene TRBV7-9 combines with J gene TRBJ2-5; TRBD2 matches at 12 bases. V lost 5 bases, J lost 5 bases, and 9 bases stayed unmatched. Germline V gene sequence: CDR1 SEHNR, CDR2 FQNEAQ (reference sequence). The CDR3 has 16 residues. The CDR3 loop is CASSPSSGRAVETQYF. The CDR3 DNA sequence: TGTGCCAGCAGCCCCTCTAGCGGGAGGGCCGTTGAGACCCAGTACTTC.

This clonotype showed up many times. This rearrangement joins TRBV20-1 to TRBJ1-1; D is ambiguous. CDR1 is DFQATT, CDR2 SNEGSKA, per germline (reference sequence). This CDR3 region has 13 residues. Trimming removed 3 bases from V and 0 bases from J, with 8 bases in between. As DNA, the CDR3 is TGCAGTGCTAGGGACTCGATGAACACTGAAGCTTTCTTT. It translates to CSARDSMNTEAFF.

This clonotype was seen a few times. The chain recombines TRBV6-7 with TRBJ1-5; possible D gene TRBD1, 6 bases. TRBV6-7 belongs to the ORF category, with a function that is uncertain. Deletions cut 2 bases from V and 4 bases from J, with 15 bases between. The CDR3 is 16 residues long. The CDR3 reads CASSYAKGDRNQPQHF. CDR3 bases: TGTGCCAGCAGTTACGCAAAGGGGGATCGTAATCAGCCCCAGCATTTT.

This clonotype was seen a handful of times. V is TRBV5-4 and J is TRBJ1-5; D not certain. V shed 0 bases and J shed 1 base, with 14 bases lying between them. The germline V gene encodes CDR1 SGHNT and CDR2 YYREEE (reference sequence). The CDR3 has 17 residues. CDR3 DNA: TGTGCCAGCAGCTTGGCCGGGCAGTTAGAAAGCAATCAGCCCCAGCATTTT. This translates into CASSLAGQLESNQPQHF.